Below are 18 T cell receptor beta chains sequenced from a single sample in a study of blood T cell repertoires in COVID-19. Assay: immunoSEQ multiplex PCR; the TCRdb copy retains only in-frame clones and omits some. The table lists around 200,000 clones, about 88% of them singletons. The sample consisted of peripheral blood. These receptors all come from a man younger than 35 with active or convalescent COVID-19.

The chain carries TRBV5-1 and TRBJ1-2; the D gene is possibly TRBD1 (6 bases). V shed 0 bases and J shed 6 bases, with 12 bases lying between them. This CDR3 comprises 14 residues. CDR1 is SGHRS and CDR2 is YFSETQ in the germline V gene. CDR3 region: CASSLVEGDDGYTF. DNA of the CDR3: TGCGCCAGCAGCTTGGTCGAGGGGGACGATGGCTACACCTTC.

V usage is TRBV19 and J usage is TRBJ2-7, with 9 bases matching TRBD1. V was clipped by 6 bases and J by 5 bases; unmatched bases: 8. This CDR3 is built from 14 residues. Germline CDR1 reads LNHDA; CDR2 reads SQIVND (reference sequence). CDR3 sequence: CASSPRDRVNEQYF. The CDR3 DNA reads TGTGCCAGTAGCCCCCGGGACAGGGTCAACGAGCAGTACTTC.

The rearrangement joins TRBV4-2 to TRBJ1-5; maybe TRBD1 (6 bases). The germline V and J ends were trimmed by 4 bases and 6 bases, with 16 bases remaining between them. CDR1 and CDR2 (germline): LGHNA, YNFKEQ. The CDR3 length is 15 residues. Here the CDR3 reads CASSPQTGYGQPQHF. The CDR3 nucleotides read TGTGCCAGCAGCCCCCAAACAGGGTATGGTCAGCCCCAGCATTTT.

This rearrangement joins TRBV7-6 to TRBJ2-7; TRBD2 matches 7 bases. V lost 1 base, J lost 0 bases, and 3 bases stayed unmatched. CDR1 is SGHVS, CDR2 FNYEAQ, per germline. CDR3 length: 15 amino acids. CDR3 DNA sequence: TGTGCCAGCAGCTTAGGGCTAGCGGCCTCCTACGAGCAGTACTTC. Its translation is CASSLGLAASYEQYF.

The genes are TRBV28 and TRBJ2-1; TRBD2 agrees at 13 bases. Germline V gene sequence: CDR1 MDHEN, CDR2 SYDVKM. Trimming removed 4 bases from V and 4 bases from J; junction bases left unmatched: 7. CDR3 size: 17 residues. CDR3 amino acids: CASSSWTSGSIYNEQFF. CDR3 bases: TGTGCCAGCAGTTCGTGGACTAGCGGGAGCATATACAATGAGCAGTTCTTC.

V gene TRBV24-1 combines with J gene TRBJ1-5, with 8 bases fitting TRBD1. With 3 bases clipped from V and 2 bases from J, the junction kept 11 bases outside the gene matches. The V gene's germline CDR1 is KGHDR and CDR2 SFDVKD. There are 18 residues in the CDR3. In DNA form, the CDR3 reads TGTGCCACCAGTGATGCCGGGACAGGACTAATTGGCAATCAGCCCCAGCATTTT. Protein sequence: CATSDAGTGLIGNQPQHF.

This CDR3 reads CASSPVAGFYGYTF. CDR3 in DNA: TGTGCCAGCAGCCCAGTCGCGGGGTTCTATGGCTACACCTTC. This sequence joins TRBV7-8 and TRBJ1-2; D unclear. V lost 5 bases, J lost 4 bases, and 14 bases lay in between. The CDR3 runs to 14 residues. The germline V gene has CDR1 SGHVS and CDR2 FQNEAQ.

This rearrangement joins TRBV5-1 to TRBJ2-3, with 10 bases fitting TRBD2. The CDR3 runs 15 residues. The germline CDR1 and CDR2 sequences are SGHRS and YFSETQ. The J segment lost 2 bases and the V segment lost 4 bases, leaving 4 bases of the junction unmatched. In DNA form, the CDR3 reads TGCGCCAGCAGCGTAGCGGGGGGACCCACAGATACGCAGTATTTT. Translated: CASSVAGGPTDTQYF.

The chain is built from TRBV11-2 and TRBJ2-3, with 7 bases that match TRBD2. The germline V gene encodes CDR1 SGHAT and CDR2 FQNNGV. The CDR3 loop spans 19 amino acids. V trimming: 3 bases; J trimming: 0 bases; junction bases outside the gene matches: 15. In DNA, the CDR3 is TGTGCCAGCAGCTTTCCCCTAGCGGCACTTTTTTCTAGCACAGATACGCAGTATTTT. This encodes CASSFPLAALFSSTDTQYF.

The chain joins TRBV28 to TRBJ2-3; 7 nucleotides line up with TRBD2. The CDR3 is made up of 14 amino acids. From germline, CDR1 is MDHEN and CDR2 SYDVKM. The V and J ends lost 5 bases and 2 bases, in that order; junction bases with no gene match: 4. The DNA for the CDR3 is TGTGCCAGCAGTCGAGCGGGGATCACAGATACGCAGTATTTT. It encodes CASSRAGITDTQYF.

The chain recombines TRBV3-1 (or the pseudogene TRBV3-2) with TRBJ2-5, with TRBD2 matching 8 bases. This CDR3 comprises 16 residues. From germline, CDR1 is LGHDT and CDR2 YNNKEL (reference sequence). V lost 3 bases, J lost 2 bases, and 8 bases stayed unmatched. CDR3 bases: TGTGCCAGCAGCCAGGTGCGGGGGGATGGTCAAGAGACCCAGTACTTC. It is translated as CASSQVRGDGQETQYF.

This chain links TRBV5-4 with TRBJ2-1, with 15 bases aligning to TRBD2. After removal of 2 bases from V and 10 bases from J, the junction contained 4 bases not matched to a gene. There are 15 residues in the CDR3. Germline V gene data show CDR1 as SGHNT and CDR2 as YYREEE (reference sequence). CDR3 sequence reads: CASSFWTSGGDEQFF. The CDR3 nucleotides are TGTGCCAGCAGCTTTTGGACTAGCGGGGGGGACGAGCAGTTCTTC.

The CDR3 loop reads CASSKPWPGLADTGELFF. The CDR3 bases are TGTGCCAGTAGTAAACCCTGGCCGGGACTAGCGGATACCGGGGAGCTGTTTTTT. The chain uses TRBV19 and TRBJ2-2, with 11 bases fitting TRBD2. J lost 5 bases, V lost 4 bases, and 12 bases had no gene match. The CDR3 extends over 18 amino acids. Looked up from germline, CDR1 is LNHDA and CDR2 is SQIVND (reference sequence).

V and J are TRBV6-5 and TRBJ2-7, with 9 bases lining up with TRBD2. Germline V gene data show CDR1 as MNHEY and CDR2 as SVGAGI. Trimming cost V 6 bases and J 7 bases; bases outside gene matches: 4. CDR3 size: 12 residues. The CDR3 loop is CASSNGLAEQYF. CDR3 DNA sequence: TGTGCCAGCAGCAACGGACTAGCGGAGCAGTACTTC.

This rearrangement joins TRBV19 to TRBJ1-5; D perhaps matches TRBD1 (6 bases). CDR3 length: 16 amino acids. Trimming removed 5 bases at V and 0 bases at J, with 14 bases between. Germline V gene data show CDR1 as LNHDA and CDR2 as SQIVND (reference sequence). The CDR3 DNA reads TGTGCCAGTAGTCAAAATCAGGGGAATAGCAATCAGCCCCAGCATTTT. It specifies CASSQNQGNSNQPQHF.

CDR3 nucleotides: TGTGCCACCAGTGACCGATACGGGAGTAAAGCTTTCTTT. Encoded protein: CATSDRYGSKAFF. This rearrangement joins TRBV24-1 to TRBJ1-1; D gene uncertain. Germline V gene lookup returns CDR1 KGHDR and CDR2 SFDVKD. This CDR3 comprises 13 residues. Trimming took 4 bases from V and 9 from J, leaving 14 bases between them.

J is TRBJ1-2 and V is TRBV7-8, with 7 bases matching TRBD1. Germline V gene sequence: CDR1 SGHVS, CDR2 FQNEAQ. CDR3 length: 12 amino acids. V gave up 4 bases and J gave up 12 bases; unmatched junction bases: 8. CDR3 DNA sequence: TGTGCCAGCAGCTCAAGCACAGGGGAACACACCTTC. It yields the protein CASSSSTGEHTF. Full variable domain (outside the CDR3, taken from reference TRBV7-8 and TRBJ1-2): GAGVSQSPRYKVAKRGQDVALRCDPISGHVSLFWYQQALGQGPEFLTYFQNEAQLDKSGLPSDRFFAERPEGSVSTLKIQRTQQEDSAVYLCASSSSTGEHTFGSGTRLTVV.

V and J are TRBV5-5 and TRBJ2-7; 8 bases fit TRBD1. The CDR3 consists of 17 residues. V lost 4 bases and J lost 0; bases outside the gene matches: 12. Germline V CDR1 and CDR2: SGHKS, YYEKEE (reference sequence). The CDR3 DNA reads TGTGCCAGCAGCATCCGAATGCAGGGGGCCTCCTCCTACGAGCAGTACTTC. Its protein product is CASSIRMQGASSYEQYF.